Given below is one T cell receptor (beta chain) in context. Its specificity is not known. The CDR3 consists of 11 residues. Germline CDR1 is DFQATT and CDR2 is SNEGSKA (reference sequence). The data were taken from a study of CD8 T cells in ankylosing spondylitis. Study conclusions and caveats: In ankylosing spondylitis blood, a motif of seven or eight highly homologous TCR beta variants appeared characteristic. It was reported that disease-linked clones were significantly enriched in matched ankylosing spondylitis synovial fluid.

TCRdb fed the 5' RACE reads into MiXCR, producing one record per CDR3 protein. Of approximately 300,000 distinct CDR3 sequences listed, roughly 8% are singletons. The source material was blood, either unsorted or a sorted T cell fraction (not recorded which). This TCR was sampled from a male donor with ankylosing spondylitis. The chain links TRBV20-1 to TRBJ2-1; D unclear. CDR3 sequence reads: CVGSSYNEQFF. The DNA of the CDR3 is TGCGTCGGTAGCTCCTACAATGAGCAGTTCTTC.